This passage covers 22 T cell receptor beta chains from one sample sequenced in a study of shared clonotypes between healthy human individuals. Clones were read by immunoSEQ multiplex PCR, and TCRdb kept only the in-frame ones, dropping some. Here the sample spans hundreds of thousands of clones, 60% to 75% being singletons. The sequenced material came from memory CD4+ T cells sorted from blood. Subset defined: CD45RA-negative fraction. These receptors were collected from a woman aged 25 to 39 in good health.

With regard to this clone: Other DNA sequences in the same sample also yield this CDR3. V gene TRBV2 combines with J gene TRBJ2-7; no firm D call. Germline loops: CDR1 SNHLY, CDR2 FYNNEI. This CDR3 has 12 residues. The V and J ends lost 6 bases and 0 bases respectively, with 6 bases between them. The CDR3 DNA reads as TGTGCCAGCAGGGTTAGCTCCTACGAGCAGTACTTC. Protein product: CASRVSSYEQYF. The variable domain in full, with the rest retrieved from reference TRBV2 and TRBJ2-7, is EPEVTQTPSHQVTQMGQEVILRCVPISNHLYFYWYRQILGQKVEFLVSFYNNEISEKSEIFDDQFSVERPDGSNFTLKIRSTKLEDSAMYFCASRVSSYEQYFGPGTRLTVT.

This clone is a singleton in its sample. The CDR3 nucleotides are TGTGCCACCGGAGGGAAGGGAGTCACCTACGAGCAGTACTTC. Translating it yields CATGGKGVTYEQYF. The rearrangement joins TRBV7-8 to TRBJ2-7; maybe TRBD2 (6 bases). Trimming pared 10 bases from V and 2 bases from J, leaving 18 bases between. The CDR3 spans 14 residues. CDR1 is SGHVS and CDR2 is FQNEAQ in the germline V gene.

The chain links TRBV12-5 to TRBJ2-1, with D possibly TRBD1 on 5 matching bases. Germline V gene lookup returns CDR1 LGHNT and CDR2 FRNRAP. Trimming shortened V by 0 bases and J by 7 bases, and 7 bases separated the two germline ends. The CDR3 contains 13 residues. The CDR3 region is CASGLVGVNEQFF. The CDR3 coding sequence is TGTGCTAGTGGTTTGGTAGGGGTAAATGAGCAGTTCTTC.

The chain recombines TRBV2 with TRBJ1-4; possible D gene TRBD1, 5 bases. The CDR3 spans 14 residues. Trimming pared 5 bases from V and 5 bases from J, leaving 12 bases between. Germline CDR1 is SNHLY and CDR2 is FYNNEI. DNA for the CDR3: TGTGCCAGCAGTATGACAGAGGGAAATGAAAAACTGTTTTTT. It yields the protein CASSMTEGNEKLFF. Complete variable domain (other parts from reference TRBV2 and TRBJ1-4): EPEVTQTPSHQVTQMGQEVILRCVPISNHLYFYWYRQILGQKVEFLVSFYNNEISEKSEIFDDQFSVERPDGSNFTLKIRSTKLEDSAMYFCASSMTEGNEKLFFGSGTQLSVL.

V usage is TRBV15 and J usage is TRBJ1-2, with D maybe TRBD1 (5 bases). Per germline, CDR1 LNHNV and CDR2 YYDKDF (reference sequence). CDR3 size: 14 residues. Trimming left V 0 bases short and J 8 bases short, with 13 bases between. Here the CDR3 DNA reads TGTGCCACCAGCAGAGATCAACAGGTTAGGGGCTACACCTTC. As protein: CATSRDQQVRGYTF. The full variable domain, in which reference TRBV15 and TRBJ1-2 provide the parts outside the CDR3, is DAMVIQNPRYQVTQFGKPVTLSCSQTLNHNVMYWYQQKSSQAPKLLFHYYDKDFNNEADTPDNFQSRRPNTSFCFLDIRSPGLGDTAMYLCATSRDQQVRGYTFGSGTRLTVV.

This clone occurred once. The chain links TRBV4-1 to TRBJ2-7; perhaps TRBD1 as D (5 bases). CDR3 length: 17 amino acids. The ends were cut back, 1 base at V and 4 bases at J, with 20 bases in the middle. Germline CDR1 MGHRA, CDR2 YSYEKL. The CDR3 sequence: CASSQGPGHSKQYEQYF. CDR3 bases: TGCGCCAGCAGCCAAGGCCCAGGACACTCAAAACAGTACGAGCAGTACTTC.

This sequence joins TRBV7-7 and TRBJ2-1, with TRBD2 matching 15 bases. CDR1 is SSHAT, CDR2 FNYEAQ, per germline (reference sequence). With V trimmed by 5 bases and J by 7 bases, 3 bases remained unmatched. CDR3 size: 15 residues. As DNA, the CDR3 is TGTGCCAGCAGCCCCGGACTAGCGGGAGGGAATGAGCAGTTCTTC. It specifies CASSPGLAGGNEQFF. Looking up the rest from reference TRBV7-7 and TRBJ2-1 gives the full variable domain: GAGVSQSPRYKVTKRGQDVTLRCDPISSHATLYWYQQALGQGPEFLTYFNYEAQPDKSGLPSDRFSAERPEGSISTLTIQRTEQRDSAMYRCASSPGLAGGNEQFFGPGTRLTVL.

This rearrangement joins TRBV25-1 to TRBJ2-3; D is unclear. This CDR3 contains 12 residues. The V end was cut by 2 bases, the J end by 4 bases, with 4 bases between. Germline V lookup: CDR1 MGHDK, CDR2 SYGVNS. CDR3 coding DNA: TGTGCCAGCAGTGAAGTATCAGATACGCAGTATTTT. It specifies CASSEVSDTQYF.

The J gene is TRBJ2-5, the V gene TRBV28, with D possibly TRBD1 on 8 matching bases. The CDR3 totals 17 residues. The germline gives CDR1 MDHEN, CDR2 SYDVKM. The V end was cut by 6 bases, the J end by 4 bases, with 24 bases between. The CDR3: CASSPPIGQGGGETQYF. The CDR3 DNA reads as TGTGCCAGCAGCCCGCCGATCGGACAGGGAGGGGGAGAGACCCAGTACTTC. The full variable domain, with the rest looked up from reference TRBV28 and TRBJ2-5, is DVKVTQSSRYLVKRTGEKVFLECVQDMDHENMFWYRQDPGLGLRLIYFSYDVKMKEKGDIPEGYSVSREKKERFSLILESASTNQTSMYLCASSPPIGQGGGETQYFGPGTRLLVL.

This rearrangement joins TRBV18 to TRBJ2-3, with D tentatively TRBD1 (5 bases). CDR1 and CDR2 (germline): KGHSH, LQKENI. The length of the CDR3 is 15 residues. The V gene lost 1 base and the J gene lost 1 base, with 9 bases spanning the gap. CDR3 residues: CASSPRVQGTDTQYF. The CDR3 DNA sequence: TGTGCCAGCTCACCACGGGTACAGGGCACAGATACGCAGTATTTT.

V and J are TRBV29-1 and TRBJ1-3, with D possibly being TRBD1 (6 bases). Per the germline V gene, CDR1 is SQVTM and CDR2 is ANQGSEA. CDR3 length equals 17 residues. Between the trimmed V and J ends, which lost 4 bases and 0 bases, there was a span of 19 bases. DNA of the CDR3: TGCAGCGTTGTGGGGGGCCAGGGGAGGACCTCTGGAAACACCATATATTTT. Translated, it gives CSVVGGQGRTSGNTIYF.

The chain recombines TRBV7-9 with TRBJ2-1, with D hard to call. The germline gives CDR1 SEHNR, CDR2 FQNEAQ (reference sequence). The CDR3 contains 13 residues. V shed 3 bases and J shed 10 bases, with 13 bases lying between them. The CDR3 protein is CASSLTPDGEQFF. CDR3 in DNA: TGTGCCAGCAGCTTGACCCCCGACGGGGAGCAGTTCTTC.

The genes are TRBV5-1 and TRBJ2-3; 9 nucleotides match TRBD2. In germline, CDR1 is SGHRS, CDR2 YFSETQ. J lost 2 bases, V lost 0 bases, and 4 bases had no gene match. The CDR3 consists of 16 residues. CDR3 in amino acids: CASSLASGKVTDTQYF. In DNA, the CDR3 is TGCGCCAGCAGCTTGGCTAGCGGGAAGGTCACAGATACGCAGTATTTT. Together with reference TRBV5-1 and TRBJ2-3, the CDR3 gives the full variable domain: KAGVTQTPRYLIKTRGQQVTLSCSPISGHRSVSWYQQTPGQGLQFLFEYFSETQRNKGNFPGRFSGRQFSNSRSEMNVSTLELGDSALYLCASSLASGKVTDTQYFGPGTRLTVL.

This clone was seen more than once but under ten times. The J gene is TRBJ2-5, the V gene TRBV7-9; 7 bases fit TRBD1. After removal of 8 bases from V and 4 bases from J, the junction contained 4 bases not matched to a gene. This CDR3 region has 12 residues. Looked up from germline, CDR1 is SEHNR and CDR2 is FQNEAQ (reference sequence). The CDR3 region is CASGAGGETQYF. The CDR3 nucleotides are TGTGCCAGCGGTGCAGGGGGAGAGACCCAGTACTTC.

The chain has TRBV28 and TRBJ1-5; TRBD1 is a possible D gene (6 bases). The CDR3 length is 15 residues. Trimming removed 4 bases from V and 6 bases from J, with 16 bases in between. Germline V CDR1 and CDR2: MDHEN, SYDVKM. The CDR3 bases are TGTGCCAGCAGTTCTCCCTCAGGGGAGGGTCAGCCCCAGCATTTT. This encodes CASSSPSGEGQPQHF.

This clone showed up just once. The chain recombines TRBV28 with TRBJ2-4, with D perhaps matching TRBD1 (5 bases). With 3 bases removed from V and 1 base from J, the gap between germline ends came to 13 bases. CDR1 is MDHEN and CDR2 is SYDVKM in the germline V gene. CDR3 length equals 16 residues. CDR3 sequence: CASSFGRAGAKNIQYF. CDR3 DNA sequence: TGTGCCAGCAGTTTCGGCAGGGCCGGGGCCAAAAACATTCAGTACTTC.

The gene calls are TRBV28 and TRBJ1-2; the D gene is possibly TRBD1 (6 bases). The CDR3 contains 15 residues. Germline CDR1 and CDR2: MDHEN and SYDVKM. V was trimmed by 5 bases and J by 4 bases, leaving 17 bases between them. CDR3 in amino acids: CASSTRWRGGYGYTF. DNA for the CDR3: TGTGCCAGCAGTACGCGCTGGAGAGGGGGCTATGGCTACACCTTC.

This clone was picked up one time. The chain has TRBV25-1 and TRBJ2-7; TRBD2 agrees at 10 bases. This CDR3 contains 17 residues. V shed 7 bases and J 1 base; nucleotides not matched to a gene: 13. The germline gives CDR1 MGHDK, CDR2 SYGVNS. CDR3 coding DNA: TGTGCCAGCACACCTAGCGGGAGCCCTGTAGGATCCTACGAGCAGTACTTC. Translation gives CASTPSGSPVGSYEQYF.

This chain connects TRBV27 to TRBJ1-2; the match to TRBD1 covers 10 bases. CDR3 size: 13 residues. Germline lookup yields CDR1 MNHEY and CDR2 SMNVEV (reference sequence). V lost 6 bases to trimming and J lost 5 bases; unmatched junction nucleotides: 3. The DNA of the CDR3 is TGTGCCAGCAGGAGGACAGGGGGGTATGGCTACACCTTC. Translation: CASRRTGGYGYTF.

The sample holds one count of this clone. The chain links TRBV7-2 to TRBJ2-7; 8 bases map to TRBD1. Germline V lookup: CDR1 SGHTA, CDR2 FQGNSA. V was pared by 5 bases and J by 6 bases, with 15 bases of the junction left unmatched. This CDR3 comprises 16 residues. CDR3 in amino acids: CASSPSEGQGRSEQYF. The CDR3 nucleotides read TGTGCCAGCAGCCCAAGTGAAGGACAGGGTCGTAGCGAGCAGTACTTC.

The CDR3 reads CASERRTGSTDTQYF. CDR3 DNA: TGTGCCAGCGAGCGTCGGACAGGTTCCACAGATACGCAGTATTTT. The chain has TRBV19 and TRBJ2-3; 7 nucleotides align to TRBD1. This CDR3 contains 15 residues. V lost 9 bases, J lost 2 bases, and 11 bases stayed unmatched. Germline assignment: CDR1 LNHDA and CDR2 SQIVND (reference sequence). The whole variable domain, filled in from reference TRBV19 and TRBJ2-3, reads DGGITQSPKYLFRKEGQNVTLSCEQNLNHDAMYWYRQDPGQGLRLIYYSQIVNDFQKGDIAEGYSVSREKKESFPLTVTSAQKNPTAFYLCASERRTGSTDTQYFGPGTRLTVL.

Only one count was recorded for this clone. V usage is TRBV9 and J usage is TRBJ1-2; D is undetermined. CDR3 length: 16 amino acids. Looked up from germline, CDR1 is SGDLS and CDR2 is YYNGEE. Trimming took off 0 bases at V and 2 bases at J, with 14 bases between the two ends. The CDR3 coding sequence is TGTGCCAGCAGCGTAGGATTCCAAAATGGAAACTATGGCTACACCTTC. Protein: CASSVGFQNGNYGYTF.